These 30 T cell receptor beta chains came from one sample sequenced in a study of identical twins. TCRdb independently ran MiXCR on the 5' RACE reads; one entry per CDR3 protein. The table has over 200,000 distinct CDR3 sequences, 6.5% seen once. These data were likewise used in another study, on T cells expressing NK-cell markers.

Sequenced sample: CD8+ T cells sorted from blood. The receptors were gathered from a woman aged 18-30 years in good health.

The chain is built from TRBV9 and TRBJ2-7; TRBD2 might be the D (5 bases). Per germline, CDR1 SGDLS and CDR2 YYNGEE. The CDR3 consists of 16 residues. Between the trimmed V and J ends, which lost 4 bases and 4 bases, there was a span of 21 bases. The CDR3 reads CASSPRTQTNFYEQYF. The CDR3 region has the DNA TGTGCCAGCAGCCCCCGAACGCAGACTAATTTTTACGAGCAGTACTTC.

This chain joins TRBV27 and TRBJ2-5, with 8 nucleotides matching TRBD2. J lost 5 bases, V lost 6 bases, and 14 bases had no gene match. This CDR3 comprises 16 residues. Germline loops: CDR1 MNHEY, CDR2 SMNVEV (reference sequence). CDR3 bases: TGTGCCAGCAGCCAACCGGATTTAGCGGGATATGAGACCCAGTACTTC. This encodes CASSQPDLAGYETQYF.

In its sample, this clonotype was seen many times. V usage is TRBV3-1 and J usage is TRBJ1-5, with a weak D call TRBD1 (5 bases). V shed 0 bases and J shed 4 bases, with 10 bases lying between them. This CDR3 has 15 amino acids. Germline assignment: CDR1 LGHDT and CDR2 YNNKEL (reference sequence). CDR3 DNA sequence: TGTGCCAGCAGCCAAGATCCCGGACATAATCAGCCCCAGCATTTT. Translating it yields CASSQDPGHNQPQHF.

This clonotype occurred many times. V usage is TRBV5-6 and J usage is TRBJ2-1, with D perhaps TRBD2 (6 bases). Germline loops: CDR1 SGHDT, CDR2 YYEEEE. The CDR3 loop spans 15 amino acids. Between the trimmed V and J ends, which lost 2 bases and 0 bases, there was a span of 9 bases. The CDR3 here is CASSFRGSSYNEQFF. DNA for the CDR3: TGTGCCAGCAGCTTTCGGGGGAGCTCCTACAATGAGCAGTTCTTC.

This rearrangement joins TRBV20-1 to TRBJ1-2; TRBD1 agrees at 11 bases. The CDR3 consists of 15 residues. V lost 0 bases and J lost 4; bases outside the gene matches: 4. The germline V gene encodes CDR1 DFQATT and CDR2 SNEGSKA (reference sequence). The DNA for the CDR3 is TGCAGTGCTAGAGATGGACAGGGGGCCAGCTATGGCTACACCTTC. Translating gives CSARDGQGASYGYTF.

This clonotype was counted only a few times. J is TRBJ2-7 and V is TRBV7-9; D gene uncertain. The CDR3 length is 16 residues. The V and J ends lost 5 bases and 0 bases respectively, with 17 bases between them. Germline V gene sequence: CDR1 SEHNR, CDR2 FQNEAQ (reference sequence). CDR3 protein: CASSNPPGFPSYEQYF. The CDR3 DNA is TGTGCCAGCAGCAACCCCCCCGGATTTCCCTCCTACGAGCAGTACTTC.

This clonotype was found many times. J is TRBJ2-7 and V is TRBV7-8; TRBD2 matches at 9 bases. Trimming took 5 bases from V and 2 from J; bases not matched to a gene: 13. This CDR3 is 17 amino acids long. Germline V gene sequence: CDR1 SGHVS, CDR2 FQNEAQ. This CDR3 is CASSIPTSGRTTYEQYF. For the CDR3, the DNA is TGTGCCAGCAGCATCCCAACTAGCGGGCGGACCACCTACGAGCAGTACTTC.

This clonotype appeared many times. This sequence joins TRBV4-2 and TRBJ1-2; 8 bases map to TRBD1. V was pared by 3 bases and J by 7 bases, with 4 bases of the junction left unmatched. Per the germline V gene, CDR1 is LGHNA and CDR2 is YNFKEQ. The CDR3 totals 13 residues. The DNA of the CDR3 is TGTGCCAGCAGCCAGGACAGGGCAGGTGGCTACACCTTC. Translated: CASSQDRAGGYTF.

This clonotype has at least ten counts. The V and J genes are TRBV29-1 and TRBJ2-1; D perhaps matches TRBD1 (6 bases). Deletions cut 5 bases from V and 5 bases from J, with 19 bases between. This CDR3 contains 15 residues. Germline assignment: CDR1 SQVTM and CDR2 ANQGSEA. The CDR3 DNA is TGCAGCGTTCCAAATCCCGACAGGTTGAACAATGAGCAGTTCTTC. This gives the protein CSVPNPDRLNNEQFF.

The CDR3 reads CASSLSWGESTDTQYF. The CDR3 region has the DNA TGTGCCAGCAGTTTAAGTTGGGGGGAAAGCACAGATACGCAGTATTTT. The chain recombines TRBV28 with TRBJ2-3; possible D gene TRBD2, 6 bases. Deletions cut 2 bases from V and 0 bases from J, with 12 bases between. From germline, CDR1 is MDHEN and CDR2 SYDVKM. This CDR3 is built from 16 residues.

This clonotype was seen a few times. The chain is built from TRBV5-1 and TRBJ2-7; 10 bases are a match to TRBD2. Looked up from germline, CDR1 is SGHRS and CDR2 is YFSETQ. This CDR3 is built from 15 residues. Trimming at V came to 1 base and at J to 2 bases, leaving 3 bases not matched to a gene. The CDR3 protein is CASSLYSGRAYEQYF. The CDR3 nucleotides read TGCGCCAGCAGCTTGTACAGCGGGAGGGCCTACGAGCAGTACTTC.

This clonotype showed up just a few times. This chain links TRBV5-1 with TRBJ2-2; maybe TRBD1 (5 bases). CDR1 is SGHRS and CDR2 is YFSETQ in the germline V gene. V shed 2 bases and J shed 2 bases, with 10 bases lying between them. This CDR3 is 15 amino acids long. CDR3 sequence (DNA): TGCGCCAGCAGCTTCAGACAGCATAACACCGGGGAGCTGTTTTTT. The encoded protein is CASSFRQHNTGELFF.

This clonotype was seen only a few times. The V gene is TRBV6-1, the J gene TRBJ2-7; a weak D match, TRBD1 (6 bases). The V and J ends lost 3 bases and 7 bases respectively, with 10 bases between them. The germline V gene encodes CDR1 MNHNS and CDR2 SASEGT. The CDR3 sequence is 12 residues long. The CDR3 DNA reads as TGTGCCAGCAGTGACTCAGGGGTTGAGCAGTACTTC. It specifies CASSDSGVEQYF.

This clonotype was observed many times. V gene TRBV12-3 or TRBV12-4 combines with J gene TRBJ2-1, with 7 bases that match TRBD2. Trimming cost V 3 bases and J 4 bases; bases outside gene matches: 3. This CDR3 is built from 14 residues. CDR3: CASSFGGGYNEQFF. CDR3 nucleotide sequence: TGTGCCAGCAGTTTCGGCGGGGGATACAATGAGCAGTTCTTC.

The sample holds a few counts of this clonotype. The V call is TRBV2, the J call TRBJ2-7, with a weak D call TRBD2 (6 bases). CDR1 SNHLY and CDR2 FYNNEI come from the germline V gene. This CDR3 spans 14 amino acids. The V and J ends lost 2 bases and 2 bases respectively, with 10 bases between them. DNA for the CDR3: TGTGCCAGCAGTGAAACCGGAGGGGCCTACGAGCAGTACTTC. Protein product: CASSETGGAYEQYF.

CDR3 amino acids: CASSSGLAATDTQYF. The CDR3 coding sequence is TGCGCCAGCAGCTCGGGACTAGCGGCAACAGATACGCAGTATTTT. This sequence joins TRBV5-1 and TRBJ2-3, with 11 bases lining up with TRBD2. The V gene end was trimmed by 3 bases and the J gene end by 3 bases; junction bases not matched to a gene: 3. The CDR3 covers 15 residues. The germline gives CDR1 SGHRS, CDR2 YFSETQ.

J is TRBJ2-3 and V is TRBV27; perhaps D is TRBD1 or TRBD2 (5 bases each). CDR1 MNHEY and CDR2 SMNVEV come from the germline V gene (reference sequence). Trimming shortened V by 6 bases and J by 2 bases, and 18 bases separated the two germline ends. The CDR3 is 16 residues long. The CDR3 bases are TGTGCCAGCAGACTACTCTTCGGAGGACACACAGATACGCAGTATTTT. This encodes CASRLLFGGHTDTQYF.

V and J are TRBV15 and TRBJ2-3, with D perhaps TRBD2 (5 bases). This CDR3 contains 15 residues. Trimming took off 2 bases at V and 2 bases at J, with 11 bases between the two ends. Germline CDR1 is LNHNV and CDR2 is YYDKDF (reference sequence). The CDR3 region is CATSRSRDSTDTQYF. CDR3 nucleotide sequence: TGTGCCACCAGCAGATCGAGGGATTCCACAGATACGCAGTATTTT.

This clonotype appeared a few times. CDR3: CASSYSQSSYNEQFF. The CDR3 nucleotides read TGTGCCAGCAGTTACTCACAGAGCTCCTACAATGAGCAGTTCTTC. The chain employs TRBV6-5 and TRBJ2-1, with D unclear. The V and J ends lost 0 bases and 0 bases respectively, with 6 bases between them. CDR1 MNHEY and CDR2 SVGAGI come from the germline V gene. This CDR3 is built from 15 residues.

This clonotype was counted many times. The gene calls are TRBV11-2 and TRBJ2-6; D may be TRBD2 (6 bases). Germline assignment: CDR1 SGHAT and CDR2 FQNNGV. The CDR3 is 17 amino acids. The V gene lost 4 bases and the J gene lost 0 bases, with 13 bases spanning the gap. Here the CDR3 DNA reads TGTGCCAGCAGCTCCCTAGCGAGTAGCTCTGGGGCCAACGTCCTGACTTTC. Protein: CASSSLASSSGANVLTF.

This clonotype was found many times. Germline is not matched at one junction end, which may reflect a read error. CDR3 DNA: TGTGCCAGCAGCCAAGGACTAGCGGGAGTCTACGAGCAGTACTTC. It codes for CASSQGLAGVYEQYF. The chain has TRBV4-3 and TRBJ2-7; 13 bases fit TRBD2. This CDR3 region has 15 residues. The germline V gene encodes CDR1 LGHNA and CDR2 YSLEER.

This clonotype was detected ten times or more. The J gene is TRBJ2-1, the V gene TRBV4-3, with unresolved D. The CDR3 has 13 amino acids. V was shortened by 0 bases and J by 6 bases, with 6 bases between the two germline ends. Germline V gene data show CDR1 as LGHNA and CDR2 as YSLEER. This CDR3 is CASSQDLGNEQFF. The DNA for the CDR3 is TGCGCCAGCAGCCAAGATCTCGGCAATGAGCAGTTCTTC.

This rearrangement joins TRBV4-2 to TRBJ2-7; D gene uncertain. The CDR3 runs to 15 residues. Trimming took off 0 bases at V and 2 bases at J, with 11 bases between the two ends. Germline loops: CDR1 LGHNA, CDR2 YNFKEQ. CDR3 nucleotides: TGTGCCAGCAGCCAAGAGGTCCCTGGGCCCTACGAGCAGTACTTC. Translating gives CASSQEVPGPYEQYF.

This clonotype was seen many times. The CDR3 spells CSVEEGLAATDTQYF. In nucleotides, the CDR3 is TGCAGCGTTGAGGAGGGACTAGCGGCCACAGATACGCAGTATTTT. The genes are TRBV29-1 and TRBJ2-3, with 11 bases matching TRBD2. CDR3 length equals 15 residues. Germline CDR1 reads SQVTM; CDR2 reads ANQGSEA. Losses at the gene ends were 3 bases for V and 2 bases for J; bases not matched to a gene: 4.

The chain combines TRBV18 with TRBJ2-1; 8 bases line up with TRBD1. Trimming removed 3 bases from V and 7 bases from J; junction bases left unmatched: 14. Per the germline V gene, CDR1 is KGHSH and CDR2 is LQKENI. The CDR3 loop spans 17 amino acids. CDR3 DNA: TGTGCCAGCTCACCGTCCAGGGGGCAGGGTCGCGCTAATGAGCAGTTCTTC. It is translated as CASSPSRGQGRANEQFF.

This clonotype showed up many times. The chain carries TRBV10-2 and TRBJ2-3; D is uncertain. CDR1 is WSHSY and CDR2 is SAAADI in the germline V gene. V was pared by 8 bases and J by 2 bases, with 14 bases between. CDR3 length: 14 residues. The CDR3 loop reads CASGQMSSTDTQYF. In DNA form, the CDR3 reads TGCGCCAGCGGCCAAATGAGCTCCACAGATACGCAGTATTTT.

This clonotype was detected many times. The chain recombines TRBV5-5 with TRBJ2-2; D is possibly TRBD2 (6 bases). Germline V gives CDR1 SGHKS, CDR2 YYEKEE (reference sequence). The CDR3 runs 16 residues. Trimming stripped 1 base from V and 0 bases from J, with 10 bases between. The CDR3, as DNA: TGTGCCAGCAGCTTGAGGCGGGACTCGAACACCGGGGAGCTGTTTTTT. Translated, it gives CASSLRRDSNTGELFF.

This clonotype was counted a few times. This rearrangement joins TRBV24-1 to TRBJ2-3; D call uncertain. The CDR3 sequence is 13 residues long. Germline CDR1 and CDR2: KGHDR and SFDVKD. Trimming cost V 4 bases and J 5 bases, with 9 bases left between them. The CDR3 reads CATSERGRDTQYF. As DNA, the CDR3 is TGTGCCACCAGTGAACGTGGACGAGATACGCAGTATTTT.

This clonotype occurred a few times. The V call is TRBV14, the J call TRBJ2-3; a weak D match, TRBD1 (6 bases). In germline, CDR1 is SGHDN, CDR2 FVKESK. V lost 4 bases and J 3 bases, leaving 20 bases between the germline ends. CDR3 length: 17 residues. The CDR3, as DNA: TGTGCCAGCAGCCTCTACCTTCGTGGGGGCGAAACAGATACGCAGTATTTT. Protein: CASSLYLRGGETDTQYF.

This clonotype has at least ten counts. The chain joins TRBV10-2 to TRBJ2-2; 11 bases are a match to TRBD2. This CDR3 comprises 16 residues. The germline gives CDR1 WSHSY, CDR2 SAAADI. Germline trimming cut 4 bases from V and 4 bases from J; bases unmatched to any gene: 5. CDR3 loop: CASSVAGGPGTGELFF. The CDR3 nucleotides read TGCGCCAGCAGTGTAGCGGGAGGGCCCGGCACCGGGGAGCTGTTTTTT.